Listed below are T cell receptor beta chains from one sample, sequenced in a study of siplizumab effects on memory and regulatory T cells. These TCRs' antigens remain unknown. Using immunoSEQ multiplex PCR, the repertoire was profiled, and TCRdb retains in-frame clones only, with some absent. The sample lists approximately 13,000 clones, roughly 43% occurring once. The sequenced material came from CFSE-low (dividing) CD8+ T cells sorted from an allogeneic mixed lymphocyte reaction. These receptors all stem from a human donor in good health; the cells came from an allogeneic mixed lymphocyte reaction. Each CDR3 is given with its conserved first and last residue. The D gene is left open where the match is weak. Expanded clones are given a class, and other clones once, few, many or no size at all.

D gene: TRBD2; J gene: TRBJ2-5; clone size: -; V gene: TRBV6-5; CDR3 length: 15; CDR3 protein: CASSYSGGRAETQYF; CDR3 DNA: TGTGCCAGCAGTTACTCCGGCGGGAGGGCGGAGACCCAGTACTTC
D gene: TRBD2; J gene: TRBJ2-1; clone size: -; V gene: TRBV29-1; CDR3 length: 17; CDR3 protein: CSVEVMLAGSSYNEQFF; CDR3 DNA: TGCAGCGTTGAAGTAATGCTAGCGGGTAGCTCCTACAATGAGCAGTTCTTC
D gene: -; J gene: TRBJ2-1; clone size: -; V gene: TRBV4-2; CDR3 length: 15; CDR3 protein: CASSQDPSRYNEQFF; CDR3 DNA: TGTGCCAGCAGCCAAGACCCGTCCAGGTACAATGAGCAGTTCTTC
D gene: TRBD1; J gene: TRBJ2-7; clone size: -; V gene: TRBV27; CDR3 length: 14; CDR3 protein: CASSLKGQGYEQYF; CDR3 DNA: TGTGCCAGCAGTTTAAAGGGACAGGGCTACGAGCAGTACTTC
D gene: -; J gene: TRBJ2-7; clone size: -; V gene: TRBV5-1; CDR3 length: 15; CDR3 protein: CASSLGQGRVYEQYF; CDR3 DNA: TGCGCCAGCAGCTTGGGTCAGGGGCGCGTCTACGAGCAGTACTTC
D gene: -; J gene: TRBJ2-7; clone size: -; V gene: TRBV29-1; CDR3 length: 11; CDR3 protein: CSVGGGSEQYF; CDR3 DNA: TGCAGCGTTGGAGGGGGGAGCGAGCAGTACTTC
D gene: TRBD1; J gene: TRBJ2-5; clone size: -; V gene: TRBV5-6; CDR3 length: 17; CDR3 protein: CASSQTVGTGAKLEQYF; CDR3 DNA: TGTGCCAGCAGCCAAACTGTCGGGACAGGGGCCAAACTTGAGCAGTACTTC
D gene: -; J gene: TRBJ1-1; clone size: -; V gene: TRBV19; CDR3 length: 14; CDR3 protein: CASSIQGWYTEAFF; CDR3 DNA: TGTGCCAGTAGTATCCAGGGGTGGTACACTGAAGCTTTCTTT
D gene: TRBD2; J gene: TRBJ2-2; clone size: few; V gene: TRBV11-3; CDR3 length: 17; CDR3 protein: CASSLFLAGALTGELFF; CDR3 DNA: TGTGCCAGCAGCTTGTTCCTAGCGGGAGCTCTCACCGGGGAGCTGTTTTTT
D gene: TRBD2; J gene: TRBJ2-3; clone size: few; V gene: TRBV2; CDR3 length: 17; CDR3 protein: CASRLWTSGTDTDTQYF; CDR3 DNA: TGTGCCAGCAGACTATGGACTAGCGGGACAGACACAGATACGCAGTATTTT
D gene: TRBD1; J gene: TRBJ1-1; clone size: -; V gene: TRBV5-4; CDR3 length: 15; CDR3 protein: CASSLGQGGGTEAFF; CDR3 DNA: TGTGCCAGCAGCCTAGGACAGGGGGGGGGTACTGAAGCTTTCTTT
D gene: TRBD1; J gene: TRBJ2-1; clone size: few; V gene: TRBV9; CDR3 length: 13; CDR3 protein: CASSGTGARGQFF; CDR3 DNA: TGTGCCAGCAGCGGTACAGGGGCCAGGGGGCAGTTCTTC
D gene: TRBD1; J gene: TRBJ1-4; clone size: -; V gene: TRBV7-9; CDR3 length: 15; CDR3 protein: CASSLMGQGYEKLFF; CDR3 DNA: TGTGCCAGCAGCTTAATGGGACAGGGTTATGAAAAACTGTTTTTT
D gene: TRBD2; J gene: TRBJ2-1; clone size: -; V gene: TRBV4-1; CDR3 length: 15; CDR3 protein: CASSQALAGGFDQFF; CDR3 DNA: TGCGCCAGCAGCCAAGCGCTAGCGGGAGGGTTTGACCAGTTCTTC
D gene: -; J gene: TRBJ1-5; clone size: few; V gene: TRBV4-1; CDR3 length: 16; CDR3 protein: CASSQPGTGFNQPQHF; CDR3 DNA: TGCGCCAGCAGCCAACCTGGGACGGGCTTCAATCAGCCCCAGCATTTT
D gene: -; J gene: TRBJ2-3; clone size: few; V gene: TRBV1; CDR3 length: 18; CDR3 protein: CTSSQEKSSWLKSDTQYF; CDR3 DNA: TGCACCAGCAGCCAAGAGAAGAGTAGCTGGTTAAAAAGCGATACGCAGTATTTT
D gene: -; J gene: TRBJ2-5; clone size: -; V gene: TRBV5-4; CDR3 length: 15; CDR3 protein: CASRVWGGASETQYF; CDR3 DNA: TGTGCCAGCAGAGTTTGGGGAGGTGCGTCAGAGACCCAGTACTTC
D gene: -; J gene: TRBJ2-7; clone size: medium-sized; V gene: TRBV27; CDR3 length: 16; CDR3 protein: CASSLVPGPIQYEQYF; CDR3 DNA: TGTGCCAGCAGTTTGGTTCCGGGCCCCATCCAGTACGAGCAGTACTTC
D gene: -; J gene: TRBJ1-2; clone size: few; V gene: TRBV6-1; CDR3 length: 15; CDR3 protein: CASSDPAGGSYGYTF; CDR3 DNA: TGTGCCAGCAGTGACCCTGCGGGGGGAAGCTATGGCTACACCTTC
D gene: -; J gene: TRBJ1-1; clone size: -; V gene: TRBV28; CDR3 length: 13; CDR3 protein: CASSLGGATEAFF; CDR3 DNA: TGTGCCAGCAGTTTAGGGGGGGCCACTGAAGCTTTCTTT
D gene: -; J gene: TRBJ2-5; clone size: -; V gene: TRBV18; CDR3 length: 15; CDR3 protein: CASSPNPGVRETQYF; CDR3 DNA: TGTGCCAGCTCACCAAATCCCGGGGTTCGGGAGACCCAGTACTTC
D gene: -; J gene: TRBJ2-1; clone size: medium-sized; V gene: TRBV27; CDR3 length: 14; CDR3 protein: CASSLQGVYNEQFF; CDR3 DNA: TGTGCCAGCAGTTTGCAGGGTGTCTACAATGAGCAGTTCTTC